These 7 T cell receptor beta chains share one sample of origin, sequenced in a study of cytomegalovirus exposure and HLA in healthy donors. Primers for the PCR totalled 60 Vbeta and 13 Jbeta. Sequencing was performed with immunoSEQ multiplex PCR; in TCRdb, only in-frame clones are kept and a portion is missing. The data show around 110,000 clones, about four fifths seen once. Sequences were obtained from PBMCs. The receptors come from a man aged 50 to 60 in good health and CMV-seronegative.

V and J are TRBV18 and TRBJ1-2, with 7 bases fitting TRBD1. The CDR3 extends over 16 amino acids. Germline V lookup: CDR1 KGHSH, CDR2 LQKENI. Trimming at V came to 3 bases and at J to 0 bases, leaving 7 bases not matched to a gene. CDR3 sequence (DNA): TGTGCCAGCTCACCTCCTGGGACAGCCGCTAACTATGGCTACACCTTC. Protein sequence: CASSPPGTAANYGYTF. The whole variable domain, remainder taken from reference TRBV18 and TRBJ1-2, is NAGVMQNPRHLVRRRGQEARLRCSPMKGHSHVYWYRQLPEEGLKFMVYLQKENIIDESGMPKERFSAEFPKEGPSILRIQQVVRGDSAAYFCASSPPGTAANYGYTFGSGTRLTVV.

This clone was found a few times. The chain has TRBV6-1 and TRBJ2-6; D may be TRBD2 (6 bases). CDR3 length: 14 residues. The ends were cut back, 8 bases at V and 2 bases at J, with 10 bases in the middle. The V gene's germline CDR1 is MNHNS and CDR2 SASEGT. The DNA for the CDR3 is TGTGCCAGCTTGGCGGGGACTGGGGCCAACGTCCTGACTTTC. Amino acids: CASLAGTGANVLTF.

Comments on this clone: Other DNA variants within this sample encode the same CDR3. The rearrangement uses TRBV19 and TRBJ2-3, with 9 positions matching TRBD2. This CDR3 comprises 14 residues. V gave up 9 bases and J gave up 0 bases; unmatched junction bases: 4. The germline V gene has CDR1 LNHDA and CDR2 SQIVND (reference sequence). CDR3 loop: CASRGLASTDTQYF. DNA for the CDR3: TGTGCCAGCCGCGGACTAGCGAGCACAGATACGCAGTATTTT.

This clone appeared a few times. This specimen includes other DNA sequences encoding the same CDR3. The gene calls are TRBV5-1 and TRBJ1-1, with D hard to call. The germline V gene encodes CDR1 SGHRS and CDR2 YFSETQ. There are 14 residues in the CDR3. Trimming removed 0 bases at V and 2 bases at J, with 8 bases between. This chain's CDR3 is CASSLAQTNTEAFF. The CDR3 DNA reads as TGCGCCAGCAGCTTGGCACAGACAAACACTGAAGCTTTCTTT. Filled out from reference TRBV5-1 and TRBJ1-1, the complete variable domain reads KAGVTQTPRYLIKTRGQQVTLSCSPISGHRSVSWYQQTPGQGLQFLFEYFSETQRNKGNFPGRFSGRQFSNSRSEMNVSTLELGDSALYLCASSLAQTNTEAFFGQGTRLTVV.

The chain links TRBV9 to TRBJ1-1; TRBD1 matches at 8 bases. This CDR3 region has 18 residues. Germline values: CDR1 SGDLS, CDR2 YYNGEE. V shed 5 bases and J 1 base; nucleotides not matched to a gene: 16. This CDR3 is CASSRGHGQGGTNTEAFF. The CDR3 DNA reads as TGTGCCAGCAGTAGGGGCCATGGACAGGGAGGTACGAACACTGAAGCTTTCTTT.

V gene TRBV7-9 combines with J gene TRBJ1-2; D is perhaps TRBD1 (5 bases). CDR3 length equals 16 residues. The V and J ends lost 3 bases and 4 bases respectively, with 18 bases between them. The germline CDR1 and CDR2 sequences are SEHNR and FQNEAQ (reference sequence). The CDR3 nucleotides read TGTGCCAGCAGCTTCGGGACTGATGGGTTAGTCTATGGCTACACCTTC. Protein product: CASSFGTDGLVYGYTF.

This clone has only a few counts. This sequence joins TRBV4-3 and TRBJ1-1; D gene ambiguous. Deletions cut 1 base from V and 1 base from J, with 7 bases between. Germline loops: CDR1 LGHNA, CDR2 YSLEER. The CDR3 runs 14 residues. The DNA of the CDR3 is TGCGCCAGCAGCCAAGGGCCCACGAACACTGAAGCTTTCTTT. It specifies CASSQGPTNTEAFF.